This T cell receptor (beta chain) was captured in a study of Tregs in tolerant kidney transplant recipients. The CDR3 sequence is 15 residues long. Germline CDR1 and CDR2: SEHNR and FQNEAQ (reference sequence). The V end lost 1 base, the J end lost 4 bases, and 11 bases lay between the germline ends. Sequencing was performed with immunoSEQ multiplex PCR; in TCRdb, only in-frame clones are kept and a portion is missing. The repertoire holds fewer than 150,000 clones, with around 91% as singletons. Sequenced sample: CD4+ T cells from blood. The sequence was obtained from a human donor in good health. The J gene is TRBJ2-1, the V gene TRBV7-9; no definite D call. CDR3: CASSLDIQSYNEQFF. CDR3 in DNA: TGTGCCAGCAGCTTAGACATACAGTCGTACAATGAGCAGTTCTTC. Full variable domain (outside the CDR3, taken from reference TRBV7-9 and TRBJ2-1): DTGVSQNPRHKITKRGQNVTFRCDPISEHNRLYWYRQTLGQGPEFLTYFQNEAQLEKSRLLSDRFSAERPKGSFSTLEIQRTEQGDSAMYLCASSLDIQSYNEQFFGPGTRLTVL.